The entry that follows covers one T cell receptor beta chain sequence. Its cognate antigen is unknown. When sampled, the donors appeared nominally healthy, though they likely had unrecorded immune exposures. PCR used 60 Vbeta primers and 13 Jbeta primers. TCRdb's copy holds only in-frame clones and misses some; the assay was immunoSEQ multiplex PCR. The data hold 160,000 or so clones, with approximately 80% observed a single time. This sample is drawn from a study of cytomegalovirus exposure and HLA in healthy donors. This CDR3 region has 17 residues. Germline CDR1 MGHRA, CDR2 YSYEKL. J was trimmed by 2 bases and V by 4 bases; bases with no gene match: 11. Findings of the study overall: Exclusion as indistinguishable affected some V segments, including TRBV6-2 and TRBV6-3. The later analysis indicated that the majority of CMV-associated TCR beta chains appeared HLA-restricted. Several of the most significant clusters were apparently associated with common viral pathogens in a later analysis.

The source of this sequence is a woman aged 45-65 years in good health and CMV-seronegative. Material: PBMCs. V and J are TRBV4-1 and TRBJ1-2; 9 bases line up with TRBD1. CDR3 amino acids: CASSLEAAGQGNYGYTF. The DNA for the CDR3 is TGCGCCAGCAGCCTAGAGGCGGCGGGACAGGGAAACTATGGCTACACCTTC.